This passage covers 29 T cell receptor beta chains from one sample sequenced in a study of T cells in Graves' hyperthyroidism and ophthalmopathy. The CDR3 regions of TCR beta were amplified from RNA transcripts. HTBI primers were used for first-round RT-PCR of the TCR CDR3. TCRdb itself ran the multiplex PCR reads through MiXCR, one entry per CDR3 protein. The sample has around 350,000 distinct CDR3 sequences, nearly 15% seen once. Input material: blood. These receptor sequences come from a woman aged 60-70 years with Graves' ophthalmopathy.

The chain couples TRBV7-9 to TRBJ2-3; 12 nucleotides line up with TRBD2. The CDR3 is 16 amino acids. The trim removed 5 bases at V and 4 bases at J, leaving 7 bases unmatched. Looked up from germline, CDR1 is SEHNR and CDR2 is FQNEAQ (reference sequence). CDR3 region: CASSTPSGRASDTQYF. The CDR3 nucleotides are TGTGCCAGCAGCACTCCTAGCGGGAGGGCCTCAGATACGCAGTATTTT.

In this sample, this clonotype turned up a few times. The chain uses TRBV6-1 and TRBJ2-4; D could derive from TRBD1 or TRBD2 (5 bases each). Germline CDR1 is MNHNS and CDR2 is SASEGT. Between the trimmed V and J ends, which lost 11 bases and 8 bases, there was a span of 13 bases. The CDR3 extends over 11 amino acids. The CDR3 is CACPRGDIQYF. The CDR3 nucleotides are TGTGCCTGCCCGAGAGGGGACATTCAGTACTTC.

In its sample, this clonotype was seen many times. The chain combines TRBV3-1 with TRBJ2-2, with D perhaps TRBD2 (5 bases). Between the trimmed V and J ends, which lost 4 bases and 4 bases, there was a span of 16 bases. The germline CDR1 and CDR2 sequences are LGHDT and YNNKEL (reference sequence). The CDR3 has 16 amino acids. The CDR3 sequence: CASSPTAGLSTGELFF. CDR3 sequence (DNA): TGTGCCAGCAGCCCGACGGCGGGCCTGAGCACCGGGGAGCTGTTTTTT.

In its sample, this clonotype was seen many times. V and J are TRBV30 and TRBJ2-5, with 7 positions matching TRBD2. This CDR3 has 14 amino acids. Germline V gene lookup returns CDR1 GTSNPN and CDR2 SVGIG (reference sequence). V lost 0 bases, J lost 4 bases, and 5 bases stayed unmatched. The CDR3 loop reads CAWSVRGGRETQYF. The DNA of the CDR3 is TGTGCCTGGAGTGTACGGGGAGGGCGAGAGACCCAGTACTTC.

This clonotype was observed a few times. The CDR3 protein is CASSVEVPSGGYEQYF. The CDR3 DNA is TGTGCCAGCAGCGTAGAGGTCCCTAGCGGGGGCTACGAGCAGTACTTC. The J gene is TRBJ2-7, the V gene TRBV9, with 10 bases that match TRBD2. Germline CDR1 SGDLS, CDR2 YYNGEE. The CDR3 is 16 residues long. The ends lost 0 bases at V and 3 bases at J; junction bases unmatched: 6.

In its sample, this clonotype was seen many times. The rearrangement links TRBV3-1 to TRBJ2-1; 12 nucleotides align to TRBD2. Germline values: CDR1 LGHDT, CDR2 YNNKEL (reference sequence). The V segment lost 1 base and the J segment 7 bases; nucleotides outside the gene matches: 8. This CDR3 comprises 17 residues. The CDR3 DNA reads TGTGCCAGCAGCCAAGGTTTAGCTAGCGGGAGGGAAAATGAGCAGTTCTTC. It encodes CASSQGLASGRENEQFF.

There are a few counts of this clonotype. As DNA, the CDR3 is TGTGCCAGCAGCTTAAGGGTGGGAGACAATCAGCCCCAGCATTTT. It translates to CASSLRVGDNQPQHF. J is TRBJ1-5 and V is TRBV7-2, with D hard to call. The CDR3 has 15 residues. Germline CDR1 reads SGHTA; CDR2 reads FQGNSA. The V end was cut by 2 bases, the J end by 3 bases, with 11 bases between.

There are a few counts of this clonotype. This may come from a read error, since a much larger clone is one base off. The chain is built from TRBV7-2 and TRBJ2-3; D remains unclear. Trimming took off 1 base at V and 2 bases at J, with 13 bases between the two ends. The germline V gene encodes CDR1 SGHTA and CDR2 FQGNSA. The CDR3 is 16 amino acids. This chain's CDR3 is CASSLVIQNPTDTQYF. CDR3 nucleotide sequence: TGTGCCAGCAGCTTAGTGATCCAAAACCCCACAGATACGCAGTATTTT. Full variable domain (remainder filled in from reference TRBV7-2 and TRBJ2-3): GAGVSQSPSNKVTEKGKDVELRCDPISGHTALYWYRQSLGQGLEFLIYFQGNSAPDKSGLPSDRFSAERTGGSVSTLTIQRTQQEDSAVYLCASSLVIQNPTDTQYFGPGTRLTVL.

This clonotype was counted many times. The chain links TRBV28 to TRBJ2-7, with 9 positions matching TRBD2. CDR3 length: 15 residues. Trimming cost V 2 bases and J 7 bases; bases outside gene matches: 9. The germline V gene has CDR1 MDHEN and CDR2 SYDVKM. Here the CDR3 DNA reads TGTGCCAGCAGTTTAAGTGGCGGGAGGGCTGGAGAGCAGTACTTC. Translation: CASSLSGGRAGEQYF.

This clonotype was recorded at least ten times. V usage is TRBV28 and J usage is TRBJ2-7; 7 nucleotides match TRBD1. Trimming took 7 bases from V and 4 from J; bases not matched to a gene: 10. The CDR3 is 14 amino acids. Germline V gives CDR1 MDHEN, CDR2 SYDVKM. The CDR3 sequence: CASTGDRARYEQYF. CDR3 nucleotides: TGTGCCAGCACGGGCGACAGGGCCCGTTACGAGCAGTACTTC.

This clonotype was recorded a few times. The genes are TRBV7-9 and TRBJ2-5; a possible D gene is TRBD2 (6 bases). Germline-derived CDR1 and CDR2 are SEHNR and FQNEAQ (reference sequence). This CDR3 has 18 amino acids. Trimming removed 6 bases at V and 0 bases at J, with 23 bases between. In nucleotides, the CDR3 is TGTGCCAGCAGGACCCCCCCTGTTAGCGGAGTGTACCAAGAGACCCAGTACTTC. Translation: CASRTPPVSGVYQETQYF. The full variable domain, in which reference TRBV7-9 and TRBJ2-5 provide the parts outside the CDR3, is DTGVSQNPRHKITKRGQNVTFRCDPISEHNRLYWYRQTLGQGPEFLTYFQNEAQLEKSRLLSDRFSAERPKGSFSTLEIQRTEQGDSAMYLCASRTPPVSGVYQETQYFGPGTRLLVL.

This clonotype was counted ten times or more. The V and J genes are TRBV13 and TRBJ2-3; D gene unclear. V shed 3 bases and J shed 7 bases, with 8 bases lying between them. CDR1 is PRHDT, CDR2 FYEKMQ, per germline (reference sequence). The CDR3 runs to 12 residues. CDR3 nucleotide sequence: TGTGCCAGCAGCTTTTATCCGTATACGCAGTATTTT. Amino acids: CASSFYPYTQYF.

This rearrangement joins TRBV5-1 to TRBJ2-5, with a weak D call TRBD1 (5 bases). Germline V CDR1 and CDR2: SGHRS, YFSETQ. V lost 3 bases, J lost 3 bases, and 12 bases lay in between. There are 14 residues in the CDR3. The DNA for the CDR3 is TGCGCCAGCAGCTACAGGAAACCTAAAGAGACCCAGTACTTC. Its translation is CASSYRKPKETQYF. Together with reference TRBV5-1 and TRBJ2-5, the CDR3 gives the full variable domain: KAGVTQTPRYLIKTRGQQVTLSCSPISGHRSVSWYQQTPGQGLQFLFEYFSETQRNKGNFPGRFSGRQFSNSRSEMNVSTLELGDSALYLCASSYRKPKETQYFGPGTRLLVL.

In this sample, this clonotype turned up many times. J is TRBJ2-7 and V is TRBV6-2 or TRBV6-3; TRBD2 aligns across 8 bases. V shed 2 bases and J 6 bases; nucleotides not matched to a gene: 12. The CDR3 length is 16 residues. The germline CDR1 and CDR2 sequences are MNHEY and SVGEGT. The CDR3 DNA follows: TGTGCCAGCAGTTACAGGCGGACTAGCCCAAGACCCGAGCAGTACTTC. This sequence encodes CASSYRRTSPRPEQYF.

The genes are TRBV6-1 and TRBJ1-4, with D possibly being TRBD1 (6 bases). V gave up 6 bases and J gave up 1 base, with 12 bases separating them. Germline assignment: CDR1 MNHNS and CDR2 SASEGT. This CDR3 comprises 15 residues. CDR3 bases: TGTGCCAGCAGACGGGGGGGGCTAACTAATGAAAAACTGTTTTTT. Translated, it gives CASRRGGLTNEKLFF.

The chain links TRBV3-1 to TRBJ2-2, with unresolved D. Germline loops: CDR1 LGHDT, CDR2 YNNKEL (reference sequence). This CDR3 is 13 amino acids long. V lost 2 bases to trimming and J lost 2 bases, with 3 bases between them. The CDR3 DNA reads TGTGCCAGCAGCCAATTAAACACCGGGGAGCTGTTTTTT. It translates to CASSQLNTGELFF.

The sample holds many counts of this clonotype. In nucleotides, the CDR3 is TGTGCCAGCAGAGATGACAAGTCTAACTATGGCTACACCTTC. It encodes CASRDDKSNYGYTF. The chain links TRBV2 to TRBJ1-2; no clear D gene. CDR1 is SNHLY and CDR2 is FYNNEI in the germline V gene. The CDR3 contains 14 residues. Trimming left V 6 bases short and J 0 bases short, with 11 bases between.

V gene TRBV12-3 or TRBV12-4 combines with J gene TRBJ2-1, with 8 nucleotides matching TRBD2. This CDR3 has 16 amino acids. Germline trimming cut 5 bases from V and 6 bases from J; bases unmatched to any gene: 12. The CDR3 nucleotides read TGTGCCAGCAGTCCCCCCGGGGGGGGGGGTCTCAATGAGCAGTTCTTC. Translated, it gives CASSPPGGGGLNEQFF.

This clonotype was detected many times. J is TRBJ2-7 and V is TRBV20-1; possibly TRBD2 for D (5 bases). The CDR3 is made up of 14 amino acids. CDR1 is DFQATT, CDR2 SNEGSKA, per germline (reference sequence). The ends were cut back, 6 bases at V and 6 bases at J, with 21 bases in the middle. CDR3 sequence: CSAGVLSAGGEQYF. CDR3 nucleotides: TGCAGTGCCGGGGTTCTCAGCGCGGGCGGCGAGCAGTACTTC.

The V and J genes are TRBV6-1 and TRBJ1-5, with TRBD1 identical over 8 bases. The germline CDR1 and CDR2 sequences are MNHNS and SASEGT. V was pared by 5 bases and J by 7 bases, with 7 bases of the junction left unmatched. This CDR3 spans 14 amino acids. The CDR3 region is CASSNGQGWQPQHF. Written as DNA, the CDR3 is TGTGCCAGCAGTAACGGACAGGGCTGGCAGCCCCAGCATTTT.

Worth noting for this clonotype: A much bigger clone sits one base away, suggesting this may be a read error. The genes are TRBV6-5 and TRBJ1-1; 7 bases are shared with TRBD1. The CDR3 has 16 residues. The germline CDR1 and CDR2 sequences are MNHEY and SVGAGI. The CDR3: CASSYPRQGMNTEALF. The CDR3 DNA reads TGTGCCAGCAGTTACCCCCGACAGGGAATGAACACTGAAGCTCTCTTT.

This clonotype has ten or more counts. The CDR3 region has the DNA TGTGCCAGCAGCCGATGGACGGCCCCCTACGAGCAGTACTTC. Protein sequence: CASSRWTAPYEQYF. J is TRBJ2-7 and V is TRBV11-2; D unclear. The ends were cut back, 5 bases at V and 2 bases at J, with 13 bases in the middle. The CDR3 loop spans 14 amino acids. Looked up from germline, CDR1 is SGHAT and CDR2 is FQNNGV.

The V gene is TRBV6-4, the J gene TRBJ2-2; D might be TRBD1 (5 bases). Germline V gives CDR1 MRHNA, CDR2 SNTAGT. The CDR3 extends over 14 amino acids. Trimming pared 3 bases from V and 3 bases from J, leaving 8 bases between. CDR3: CASSESRDTGELFF. The CDR3, as DNA: TGTGCCAGCAGTGAGTCCAGGGACACCGGGGAGCTGTTTTTT.

This clonotype was seen repeatedly, ten times or more. The rearrangement joins TRBV18 to TRBJ2-5; tentatively, D is TRBD1 (6 bases). CDR3 length: 13 amino acids. Per germline, CDR1 KGHSH and CDR2 LQKENI. V lost 3 bases and J lost 3, with 8 bases in between. DNA of the CDR3: TGTGCCAGCTCACCTGGACAGAAAGAGACCCAGTACTTC. Amino acids: CASSPGQKETQYF. Filled out from reference TRBV18 and TRBJ2-5, the complete variable domain reads NAGVMQNPRHLVRRRGQEARLRCSPMKGHSHVYWYRQLPEEGLKFMVYLQKENIIDESGMPKERFSAEFPKEGPSILRIQQVVRGDSAAYFCASSPGQKETQYFGPGTRLLVL.

The chain combines TRBV4-1 with TRBJ1-2; D is possibly TRBD1 (5 bases). In germline, CDR1 is MGHRA, CDR2 YSYEKL. V was shortened by 2 bases and J by 5 bases, with 6 bases between the two germline ends. The CDR3 covers 12 residues. The CDR3 nucleotides read TGCGCCAGCAGCCAACGACAGTATGGCTACACCTTC. Protein product: CASSQRQYGYTF.

V gene TRBV12-5 combines with J gene TRBJ1-1; 8 bases are shared with TRBD1. With V trimmed by 4 bases and J by 1 base, 17 bases remained unmatched. The length of the CDR3 is 19 residues. In germline, CDR1 is LGHNT, CDR2 FRNRAP. For the CDR3, the DNA is TGTGCTAGTGGTTCGTCCCGCCGCCGGGACAGGAGACCGAACACTGAAGCTTTCTTT. Translating gives CASGSSRRRDRRPNTEAFF.

The DNA of the CDR3 is TGTGCCGGCCTAAACGGACAGGCGTTATCTGGGGCCAACGTCCTGACTTTC. Amino acid sequence: CAGLNGQALSGANVLTF. This sequence joins TRBV18 and TRBJ2-6; 7 bases are shared with TRBD1. This CDR3 has 17 residues. V was clipped by 11 bases and J by 1 base; unmatched bases: 14. Germline-derived CDR1 and CDR2 are KGHSH and LQKENI.

This clonotype was detected ten times or more. The chain employs TRBV12-3 or TRBV12-4 and TRBJ2-7, with D possibly TRBD2 on 6 matching bases. V was clipped by 7 bases and J by 7 bases, with 17 bases between them. CDR3 length: 13 residues. The CDR3 nucleotides are TGTGCCAGCACCCTCGAGGAGGCGGGGGAGCAGTACTTC. This sequence encodes CASTLEEAGEQYF.

This clonotype was counted at least ten times. V and J are TRBV2 and TRBJ2-4, with D perhaps being TRBD1 or TRBD2 (5 bases each). CDR1 is SNHLY and CDR2 is FYNNEI in the germline V gene. Trimming cost V 6 bases and J 7 bases, with 16 bases left between them. This CDR3 spans 14 amino acids. The CDR3 nucleotides are TGTGCCAGCAGGGAATTACTTGGGGGTAACATTCAGTACTTC. It yields the protein CASRELLGGNIQYF.